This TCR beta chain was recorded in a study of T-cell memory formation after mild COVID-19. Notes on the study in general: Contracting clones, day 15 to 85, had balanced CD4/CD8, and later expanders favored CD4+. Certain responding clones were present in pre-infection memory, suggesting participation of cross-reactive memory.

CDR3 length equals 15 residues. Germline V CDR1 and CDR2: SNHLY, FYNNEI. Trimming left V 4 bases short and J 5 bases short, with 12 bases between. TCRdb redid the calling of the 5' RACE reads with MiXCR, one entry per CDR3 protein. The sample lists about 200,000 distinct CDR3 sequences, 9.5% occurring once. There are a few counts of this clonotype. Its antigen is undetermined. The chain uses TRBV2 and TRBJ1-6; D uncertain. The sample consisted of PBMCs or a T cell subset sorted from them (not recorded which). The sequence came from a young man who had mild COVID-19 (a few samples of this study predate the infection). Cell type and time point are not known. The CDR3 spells CASSVEREHNSPLHF. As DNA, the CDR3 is TGTGCCAGCAGTGTAGAAAGGGAGCATAATTCACCCCTCCACTTT.